This T cell receptor beta chain was captured by sequencing in a study of cytomegalovirus exposure and HLA in healthy donors. Use of 60 Vbeta and 13 Jbeta primers characterized the PCR. Measured with immunoSEQ multiplex PCR; TCRdb has only the in-frame clones, and not every one. This repertoire shows under 200,000 clones, 60% to 80% found once; its top ten account for under 3%. This receptor was obtained from a man in his forties in good health and CMV-seronegative. Sequenced: PBMCs.

The CDR3 DNA reads TGTGCCAGGGATATAAACACAGAGTTCTACGAGCAGTACTTC. It translates to CARDINTEFYEQYF. The chain is built from TRBV21-1 and TRBJ2-7; the DNA was not compared with TRBD1, the D call given in the table. TRBV21-1 corresponds to a pseudogene. The CDR3 length is 14 residues.